The rows below give T cell receptor beta chains drawn from one sample of a study of blood T cell repertoires in COVID-19. Sequenced by immunoSEQ multiplex PCR; TCRdb stores in-frame clones only, minus some. The repertoire holds about 89,000 clones, around 75% seen once, with 6.3% in the top ten. Sequencing was done on a sample of peripheral blood. All receptors come from a man between 65 and 85 years old with COVID-19, enrolled during active disease. CDR3s include the opening cysteine and the closing phenylalanine or tryptophan.

v_gene,j_gene,CDR3aa
TRBV20-1,TRBJ2-7,CSASGRLSYEQYF
TRBV6-6,TRBJ2-4,CASSLNRDRATKNIQYF
TRBV27,TRBJ2-7,CASSFRAYEQYF
TRBV6-2/TRBV6-3,TRBJ1-2,CASSYSRDRGSGYTF
TRBV18,TRBJ2-7,CASSPFPLGSSQDYEQYF
TRBV11-2,TRBJ1-2,CASSLVEGVGGYTF
TRBV18,TRBJ2-7,CASSRDRGPYEQYF
TRBV7-2,TRBJ1-1,CASSYTGMNTEAFF
TRBV18,TRBJ2-3,CASSTTSRTDTQYF
TRBV7-2,TRBJ1-1,CASAAGVGTEAFF
TRBV6-2/TRBV6-3,TRBJ2-1,CASSSISSLAGGYNEQFF
TRBV11-2,TRBJ2-3,CASSPSATSGTTDTQYF
TRBV18,TRBJ1-1,CASSPQKNTEAFF
TRBV5-1,TRBJ2-2,CASSLVVLETAGELFF
TRBV28,TRBJ1-2,CASSFSGTGGPGSYGYTF
TRBV3-1/TRBV3-2,TRBJ1-2,CASSPQGQRWDGYTF
TRBV6-2/TRBV6-3,TRBJ2-5,CATRPSGGPTQYF
TRBV7-9,TRBJ1-4,CASSRDSLNEKLFF
TRBV6-5,TRBJ2-7,CASSYSGTGVYEQYF
TRBV4-2,TRBJ2-7,CASSQENDSTPYEQYF
TRBV2,TRBJ2-7,CATRTGGDFYEQYF
TRBV5-4,TRBJ2-2,CASSLNPGQDTGELFF
TRBV29-1,TRBJ2-7,CSVDFERREYF
TRBV5-5,TRBJ1-4,CASSPRDRDTEKLFF
TRBV4-3,TRBJ2-1,CASSPGQAFLDEQFF
TRBV28,TRBJ1-1,CASRPGQLNTEAFF
TRBV29-1,TRBJ1-2,CSVYDTDYGYTF
TRBV29-1,TRBJ1-2,CSVETGSYGYTF
TRBV12-3/TRBV12-4,TRBJ2-7,CASSPRGHEQYF
TRBV4-3,TRBJ2-2,CASSHEDLATGELFF
TRBV30,TRBJ1-5,CAWSVGVYSNQPQHF
TRBV10-2,TRBJ1-5,CASSPASTGYQPQHF
TRBV25-1,TRBJ2-7,CATLTGGGYEQYF
TRBV7-6,TRBJ2-1,CASRKRDTISSYNEQFF
TRBV5-4,TRBJ2-7,CASSSQKEGSHEQYF
TRBV5-1,TRBJ1-4,CASSVGQGISNEKLFF
TRBV19,TRBJ1-1,CASSTGTGTMNTEAFF
TRBV12-3/TRBV12-4,TRBJ1-1,CASSFAAEAFF
TRBV5-1,TRBJ2-1,CASSFQARSYNEQFF
TRBV6-1,TRBJ2-3,CASSEALDRSTDTQYF
TRBV6-5,TRBJ2-7,CASSYSDRLSEQYF
TRBV27,TRBJ2-7,CASSWGQGVEQYF
TRBV18,TRBJ1-5,CASSPTTIQPQHF
TRBV19,TRBJ2-1,CASTSGTGLNEQFF